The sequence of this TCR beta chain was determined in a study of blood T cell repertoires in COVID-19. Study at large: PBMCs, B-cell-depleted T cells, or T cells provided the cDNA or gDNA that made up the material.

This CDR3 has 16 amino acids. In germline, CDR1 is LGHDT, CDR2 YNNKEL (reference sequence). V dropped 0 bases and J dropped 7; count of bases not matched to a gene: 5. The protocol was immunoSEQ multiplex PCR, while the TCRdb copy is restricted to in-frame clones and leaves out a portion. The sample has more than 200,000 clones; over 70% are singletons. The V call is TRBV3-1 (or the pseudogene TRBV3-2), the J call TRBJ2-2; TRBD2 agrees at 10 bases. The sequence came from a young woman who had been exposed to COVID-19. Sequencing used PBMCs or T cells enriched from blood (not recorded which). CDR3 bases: TGTGCCAGCAGCCAAGATGTTCTAGCGGGAGACGGGGAGCTGTTTTTT. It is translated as CASSQDVLAGDGELFF.